This TCR beta chain was obtained from a study of TIL therapy for anti-PD-1-resistant metastatic lung cancer (dated by TCRdb to the early 2020s). About the investigation overall: Tumors were collected before any PD-1/PD-L1 blockade, after which patients were given nivolumab, and patients who progressed were given lymphodepletion, an infusion of expanded TIL and IL-2. Tumor and peripheral blood T cell receptor beta sequencing was used to track clonotypes across tumor, expanded TIL product and serial blood samples. Across the cohort, whole-exome sequencing showed a median non-synonymous tumor mutation burden of approximately 1.5 mutations per megabase. Enrolled patients had a median age of roughly 54 years (range about 38-80) and a median tumor PD-L1 proportion score of around 6%. The cohort was composed predominantly of lung adenocarcinoma, with a handful of EGFR-mutant and two ALK-rearranged tumors included, and half of patients were identified as current or former smokers.

As concerns this clone: The specificity of this receptor is unknown. No base qualities exist here, and no much larger clone lies one base off it.

What the research found in general, with its limitations: The study protocol defined all tumor marker inferences as exploratory. Generalizability was limited because the cohort was highly selected, with more treatment-naive, never-smoker and oncogene-addicted patients included than is typical. Infused TIL clonotypes partially replaced the baseline peripheral repertoire then decayed over months, with no apparent association between persistence and response.

TCR beta CDR3 regions were amplified from genomic DNA by bias-controlled multiplex PCR with the immunoSEQ v3 hsTCRB kit. The TCR libraries were sequenced on an Illumina NextSeq 500 to approximately 1.8 million read pairs for survey level or about 5-6.5 million read pairs for deep level. As for the original processing: V, D and J genes were assigned, non-productive sequences were removed, and clonality was reported by immunoSEQ Analyzer software. To compare repertoires between infused TIL and blood, productive Simpson clonality was used along with the Morisita overlap index of productive TRB rearrangements. Absolute clonotype counts in blood were estimated by multiplying the lymphocyte count by the CD3+ fraction and by the productive frequency of the clone. Drawn from immuneACCESS, this table holds only the in-frame rearrangements with V and J called that TCRdb kept. Clones are partly lost; checked studies trace under half to an unresolved V gene and leave the rest unexplained. For V, J and clone size, that table is used; D and trimming come from the DNA. The sample table lists about 52,000 clones, 70% to 85% of them with a count of one. The ten most abundant clones make up about 4.8% of the sample.

Trimming removed 6 bases from V and 5 bases from J, leaving 7 bases between the germline ends. Measured from the cysteine to the phenylalanine, the CDR3 is 11 residues long. Only the CDR3 DNA stays, 33 bases, in frame from base 1. The germline V gene supplies CDR1 SQVTM and CDR2 ANQGSEA. Per the publication, the time point label means: pre-treatment sample, taken before nivolumab and TIL therapy. Between late 2017 and January 2020, a dual-center phase I trial enrolled adults who had stage 4 NSCLC. The samples were drawn from an open-label, single-arm phase I trial testing tumor-infiltrating lymphocyte therapy combined with nivolumab in advanced non-small cell lung cancer. Blood mononuclear cells from EDTA tubes were isolated by Ficoll gradient, snap-frozen as pellets, and DNA was extracted with a Qiagen mini-prep kit.

The sequence is built from TRBV29-1 and TRBJ1-4; D gene: possibly TRBD1, on 5 matching bases. The TCR originated in a woman between 30 and 80 years old with non-small cell lung cancer. This material consisted of blood, taken at baseline. The sequence in DNA is TGCAGCGTCGGGGCCAATGAAAAACTGTTTTTT. Its coded protein is CSVGANEKLFF.